In its sample, the clone carrying this T cell receptor beta chain was seen a few times. The data are from a study of blood T cell repertoires in COVID-19. Per the study methods: Cell counts per sample came from amplifying reference gene primers. Only in-frame clones appear in the TCRdb table, and some are missing; sequencing was by immunoSEQ multiplex PCR. The V and J calls and clone size are taken from that table; D and trimming were inferred from the DNA. The sample shows fewer than 200,000 clones, approximately 84% of them seen only once. The CDR3 covers 17 residues. The V and J ends lost 5 bases and 2 bases, in that order; junction bases with no gene match: 7. The germline CDR1 and CDR2 sequences are MNHEY and SMNVEV (reference sequence).

Sequenced material: PBMCs or T cells enriched from blood (not recorded which). The sequence was obtained from a man aged 50 to 59 who had recovered from COVID-19. The rearrangement uses TRBV27 and TRBJ2-6; 9 nucleotides line up with TRBD1. Written as DNA, the CDR3 is TGTGCCAGCAGTCCCGGGACAGGGATGCCTGGGGCCAACGTCCTGACTTTC. Its translation is CASSPGTGMPGANVLTF.